These 14 T cell receptor beta chains share one sample of origin, sequenced in a study of radiation and T cells in renal cell carcinoma. The time point is: blood 2 weeks post-SBRT. Treatment defined: 15 Gy SBRT to primary tumor, nephrectomy 4 weeks later. Data came from immunoSEQ multiplex PCR; TCRdb stores just in-frame clones and leaves some out. Here the sample spans some 26,000 clones, approximately 84% being singletons. Sequencing was performed on blood, taken from a patient whose treatment included radiotherapy and nephrectomy. The receptors derive from a man aged 55-75 years with renal cell carcinoma.

The rearrangement joins TRBV7-2 to TRBJ2-1; maybe TRBD1 (5 bases). Germline V CDR1 and CDR2: SGHTA, FQGNSA. This CDR3 is built from 14 residues. Trimming stripped 8 bases from V and 5 bases from J, with 16 bases between. CDR3 protein: CASYPGRTNNEQFF. The CDR3 bases are TGTGCCAGCTACCCAGGGCGGACCAACAATGAGCAGTTCTTC.

The rearrangement uses TRBV7-9 and TRBJ2-1; 9 bases align to TRBD1. This CDR3 is built from 19 residues. V trimming: 4 bases; J trimming: 2 bases; junction bases outside the gene matches: 15. Germline CDR1 SEHNR, CDR2 FQNEAQ (reference sequence). CDR3 coding DNA: TGTGCCAGCAGCTCCCCTGGGGACAGGGACTACCAAACCTACAATGAGCAGTTCTTC. Translating it yields CASSSPGDRDYQTYNEQFF.

This chain links TRBV18 with TRBJ2-7; 9 bases agree with TRBD2. The CDR3 loop spans 14 amino acids. Looked up from germline, CDR1 is KGHSH and CDR2 is LQKENI. The ends lost 2 bases at V and 3 bases at J; junction bases unmatched: 2. The CDR3, as DNA: TGTGCCAGCTCACCAGCGGGAGGGAACTACGAGCAGTACTTC. Encoded protein: CASSPAGGNYEQYF.

The chain links TRBV10-3 to TRBJ2-2, with D perhaps given as TRBD1 or TRBD2 (6 bases each). The CDR3 has 17 amino acids. V was cut by 3 bases and J by 4 bases, with 18 bases left in between. CDR1 and CDR2 from the germline V gene are ENHRY and SYGVKD. CDR3: CAISEVPGADFTGELFF. In DNA, the CDR3 is TGTGCCATCAGTGAAGTGCCGGGGGCCGACTTCACCGGGGAGCTGTTTTTT.

The chain uses TRBV7-9 and TRBJ2-7, with 11 bases that match TRBD2. After removal of 3 bases from V and 4 bases from J, the junction contained 8 bases not matched to a gene. The CDR3 consists of 16 residues. Germline assignment: CDR1 SEHNR and CDR2 FQNEAQ (reference sequence). This chain's CDR3 is CASSFTTSGSGYEQYF. CDR3 nucleotides: TGTGCCAGCAGCTTCACTACTAGCGGGAGCGGTTACGAGCAGTACTTC.

The rearrangement uses TRBV29-1 and TRBJ2-5, with unresolved D. The CDR3 has 11 amino acids. Per germline, CDR1 SQVTM and CDR2 ANQGSEA. Deletions cut 4 bases from V and 1 base from J, with 4 bases between. The CDR3 loop is CSVGPQETQYF. The CDR3 DNA sequence: TGCAGCGTTGGCCCCCAAGAGACCCAGTACTTC.

This sequence joins TRBV10-3 and TRBJ1-2, with 7 bases aligning to TRBD1. Germline V gives CDR1 ENHRY, CDR2 SYGVKD. With V trimmed by 4 bases and J by 7 bases, 15 bases remained unmatched. The CDR3 contains 16 residues. CDR3 nucleotides: TGTGCCATCAGTGCGCCAAAGGGGGCAGGGGAGGGTGGCTACACCTTC. This translates into CAISAPKGAGEGGYTF.

This chain links TRBV28 with TRBJ2-7; D possibly corresponds to TRBD1 (5 bases). V lost 6 bases, J lost 6 bases, and 15 bases lay in between. Looked up from germline, CDR1 is MDHEN and CDR2 is SYDVKM. This CDR3 is 13 amino acids long. CDR3 bases: TGTGCCAGCAGACTGTTCAGCCAGGGCGAGCAGTACTTC. It specifies CASRLFSQGEQYF.

This sequence joins TRBV7-2 and TRBJ1-3, with D maybe TRBD1 (6 bases). Germline V gene data show CDR1 as SGHTA and CDR2 as FQGNSA. Between the trimmed V and J ends, which lost 4 bases and 0 bases, there was a span of 10 bases. The CDR3 has 15 amino acids. Here the CDR3 DNA reads TGTGCCAGCAGCTACGACAGGTCCTCTGGAAACACCATATATTTT. Translated: CASSYDRSSGNTIYF.

This clone has a single count. The chain is built from TRBV21-1 and TRBJ1-1. TRBV21-1 has pseudogene status. CDR3 length equals 15 residues. CDR3 bases: TGTGCCAGCAGCAAATGTCCGGGCGGGAACACTGAAGCTTTCTTT. It yields the protein CASSKCPGGNTEAFF.

The chain recombines TRBV7-9 with TRBJ1-5, with D hard to call. Between the trimmed V and J ends, which lost 2 bases and 9 bases, there was a span of 8 bases. Germline V gene lookup returns CDR1 SEHNR and CDR2 FQNEAQ (reference sequence). This CDR3 has 12 amino acids. Here the CDR3 DNA reads TGTGCCAGCAGCTTAAGGGATACGCCCCAGCATTTT. Its protein product is CASSLRDTPQHF. The full variable domain, with the rest looked up from reference TRBV7-9 and TRBJ1-5, is DTGVSQNPRHKITKRGQNVTFRCDPISEHNRLYWYRQTLGQGPEFLTYFQNEAQLEKSRLLSDRFSAERPKGSFSTLEIQRTEQGDSAMYLCASSLRDTPQHFGDGTRLSIL.

V usage is TRBV28 and J usage is TRBJ2-5; TRBD1 is a possible D gene (5 bases). The J call may be mistaken, given a closer DNA end match to TRBJ2-7. In germline, CDR1 is MDHEN, CDR2 SYDVKM. This CDR3 contains 15 residues. The CDR3 region is CASSLLSTVTSEQYF. As DNA, the CDR3 is TGTGCCAGCAGTTTACTATCGACAGTCACGAGCGAGCAGTACTTC.

The CDR3 reads CAWGTGYEQYF. The DNA for the CDR3 is TGTGCCTGGGGGACAGGCTACGAGCAGTACTTC. The genes are TRBV30 and TRBJ2-7, with TRBD1 matching over 8 bases. Germline-derived CDR1 and CDR2 are GTSNPN and SVGIG (reference sequence). The CDR3 has 11 residues. The trim removed 5 bases at V and 3 bases at J, leaving 0 bases unmatched.

The chain uses TRBV6-5 and TRBJ2-7; D may be TRBD2 (6 bases). This CDR3 region has 13 residues. Germline loops: CDR1 MNHEY, CDR2 SVGAGI. The V end was cut by 5 bases, the J end by 5 bases, with 13 bases between. This CDR3 is CASSPREWDEQYF. CDR3 nucleotide sequence: TGTGCCAGCAGTCCCCGGGAGTGGGACGAGCAGTACTTC.